Below, one TCR beta chain is given with its context. Antigen specificity is unknown. Universal primer sites and UMIs were introduced during 5'RACE template-switching synthesis of TCR cDNA. TCRdb re-called the 5' RACE reads with MiXCR, one entry per CDR3 protein. The sample consists of about 260,000 distinct CDR3 sequences, around 13% of them appearing once. The sample comes from a study of T cells after yellow fever vaccination. Study outcomes and limitations: In post-booster samples, most primary-vaccination clones reappeared (approximately 96% CD4, 70% to 90% CD8).

Germline V lookup: CDR1 SGHTA, CDR2 FQGNSA. This CDR3 is 14 amino acids long. Trimming cost V 5 bases and J 4 bases, with 13 bases left between them. Material: CD4+ T cells sorted from PBMCs, obtained 45 days after the yellow fever booster vaccination. The chain has TRBV7-2 and TRBJ2-3; D not certain. The sequence was collected from a man aged 25-45 years who received the YFV17D yellow fever vaccine. CDR3 protein: CASSRTGAADTQYF. CDR3 DNA: TGTGCCAGCAGCCGGACGGGTGCTGCAGATACGCAGTATTTT.